Below are 16 T cell receptor beta chains sequenced from a single sample in a study of T cell repertoires in cytomegalovirus infection. TCRdb used MiXCR to reprocess the reads, holding one entry per CDR3 protein. This table has some 270,000 distinct CDR3 sequences, over 15% appearing once. Sequenced: CD8+ T cells from PBMCs. These receptors came from a human donor in good health (CMV status not recorded). Some clones in this sample may be carry-over from other donors' samples.

V is TRBV7-3 and J is TRBJ2-7, with D perhaps matching TRBD1 (5 bases). Germline V lookup: CDR1 SGHTA, CDR2 FQGTGA. The CDR3 consists of 16 residues. V shed 2 bases and J shed 0 bases, with 14 bases lying between them. The CDR3 loop reads CASSLPQGWDSYEQYF. In nucleotides, the CDR3 is TGTGCCAGCAGCTTACCCCAGGGTTGGGACTCCTACGAGCAGTACTTC.

The chain carries TRBV2 and TRBJ1-2; D call uncertain. In germline, CDR1 is SNHLY, CDR2 FYNNEI. Trimming removed 3 bases at V and 4 bases at J, with 15 bases between. The CDR3 spans 15 residues. The CDR3 is CASSEGQVLSYGYTF. For the CDR3, the DNA is TGTGCCAGCAGTGAGGGCCAGGTGCTATCCTATGGCTACACCTTC.

This clonotype turned up a few times. The chain carries TRBV19 and TRBJ2-7; D call uncertain. CDR3 length: 15 amino acids. The germline CDR1 and CDR2 sequences are LNHDA and SQIVND (reference sequence). The germline V and J ends were trimmed by 5 bases and 6 bases, with 20 bases remaining between them. This CDR3 reads CASSWKRQSPLEQYF. CDR3 DNA: TGTGCCAGTAGTTGGAAGAGGCAGAGTCCGCTCGAGCAGTACTTC.

This clonotype was recorded a few times. J is TRBJ2-3 and V is TRBV2, with D perhaps given as TRBD1 or TRBD2 (5 bases each). Germline lookup yields CDR1 SNHLY and CDR2 FYNNEI. The germline V and J ends were trimmed by 4 bases and 4 bases, with 15 bases remaining between them. This CDR3 has 15 amino acids. The CDR3 nucleotides read TGTGCCAGCAGTGTGGGGGAGTCAACTCCAGATACGCAGTATTTT. Protein sequence: CASSVGESTPDTQYF.

This clonotype was seen a handful of times. CDR3 DNA: TGTGCCAGTAGTCAACGTGGGGGGATGAACACTGAAGCTTTCTTT. This sequence encodes CASSQRGGMNTEAFF. This chain joins TRBV19 and TRBJ1-1; D is perhaps TRBD1 (5 bases). V lost 5 bases to trimming and J lost 0 bases, with 13 bases between them. The CDR3 has 15 residues. Germline V gene sequence: CDR1 LNHDA, CDR2 SQIVND (reference sequence).

There are many counts of this clonotype. The chain employs TRBV12-3 or TRBV12-4 and TRBJ2-2; tentatively, D is TRBD1 or TRBD2 (6 bases each). There are 15 residues in the CDR3. The V gene lost 2 bases and the J gene lost 6 bases, with 13 bases spanning the gap. CDR3 residues: CASSLRRGRAGELFF. The DNA for the CDR3 is TGTGCCAGCAGTTTACGTCGGGGGCGAGCCGGGGAGCTGTTTTTT.

This clonotype appeared once. The rearrangement links TRBV5-1 to TRBJ2-1; 8 bases are a match to TRBD2. The CDR3 contains 15 residues. V was pared by 3 bases and J by 5 bases, with 7 bases of the junction left unmatched. Germline V gene sequence: CDR1 SGHRS, CDR2 YFSETQ. The CDR3, as DNA: TGCGCCAGCAGCTGGCTCGGACTAGCCGACAATGAGCAGTTCTTC. Translation: CASSWLGLADNEQFF.

The chain has TRBV12-3 or TRBV12-4 and TRBJ2-5; D not resolved. V lost 6 bases and J 5 bases, leaving 10 bases between the germline ends. CDR3 size: 12 residues. The CDR3 coding sequence is TGTGCCAGCAGCCCCACCCCTGAGACCCAGTACTTC. Its translation: CASSPTPETQYF.

This clonotype was seen at least ten times. The chain is built from TRBV7-2 and TRBJ2-1; D remains unclear. With 5 bases removed from V and 3 bases from J, the gap between germline ends came to 5 bases. The CDR3 loop spans 12 amino acids. From germline, CDR1 is SGHTA and CDR2 FQGNSA. Here the CDR3 DNA reads TGTGCCAGCAGCCCCGACTACAATGAGCAGTTCTTC. Its translation is CASSPDYNEQFF.

This clonotype occurred many times. The chain is built from TRBV7-9 and TRBJ1-1; no firm D call. The CDR3 extends over 12 amino acids. V was clipped by 1 base and J by 10 bases, with 10 bases between them. Germline V gene lookup returns CDR1 SEHNR and CDR2 FQNEAQ (reference sequence). The CDR3 region is CASSLERGGAFF. CDR3 coding DNA: TGTGCCAGCAGCTTAGAGAGAGGTGGAGCTTTCTTT. The whole variable domain, filled in from reference TRBV7-9 and TRBJ1-1, reads DTGVSQNPRHKITKRGQNVTFRCDPISEHNRLYWYRQTLGQGPEFLTYFQNEAQLEKSRLLSDRFSAERPKGSFSTLEIQRTEQGDSAMYLCASSLERGGAFFGQGTRLTVV.

This clonotype was counted only a few times. CDR3 coding DNA: TGTGCCAGCAGCTTAGCATCTGTGGGAGACGAGCAGTACTTC. It is translated as CASSLASVGDEQYF. The J gene is TRBJ2-7, the V gene TRBV11-3, with a possible D match to TRBD2 (5 bases). Between the trimmed V and J ends, which lost 1 base and 5 bases, there was a span of 12 bases. The CDR3 is made up of 14 amino acids. The V gene's germline CDR1 is SGHNT and CDR2 YENEEA.

V usage is TRBV7-9 and J usage is TRBJ2-1, with D possibly matching TRBD2 (5 bases). V lost 0 bases and J 7 bases, leaving 16 bases between the germline ends. In germline, CDR1 is SEHNR, CDR2 FQNEAQ (reference sequence). The CDR3 is 16 amino acids. As DNA, the CDR3 is TGTGCCAGCAGCTTAGCGGAGGCCCGCCCGAGGAATGAGCAGTTCTTC. Its protein is CASSLAEARPRNEQFF.

Many counts were recorded for this clonotype. The rearrangement uses TRBV7-8 and TRBJ2-1; a weak D match, TRBD2 (6 bases). This CDR3 spans 14 amino acids. Germline V gene sequence: CDR1 SGHVS, CDR2 FQNEAQ. Between the trimmed V and J ends, which lost 0 bases and 5 bases, there was a span of 8 bases. This chain's CDR3 is CASSLAGGNNEQFF. The CDR3, as DNA: TGTGCCAGCAGCTTAGCGGGGGGTAACAATGAGCAGTTCTTC.

The V and J genes are TRBV6-1 and TRBJ1-1; 7 nucleotides align to TRBD1. The V segment lost 5 bases and the J segment 4 bases; nucleotides outside the gene matches: 10. This CDR3 region has 15 residues. Germline-derived CDR1 and CDR2 are MNHNS and SASEGT. The CDR3 region is CASSSPTTGVTEAFF. DNA for the CDR3: TGTGCCAGCAGTTCGCCTACTACAGGGGTCACTGAAGCTTTCTTT.

The table lists this clonotype with a few counts. The CDR3: CASSVTGATGREQFF. Here the CDR3 DNA reads TGTGCCAGCAGTGTCACGGGAGCTACCGGAAGGGAGCAGTTCTTC. V and J are TRBV2 and TRBJ2-1; D is perhaps TRBD2 (6 bases). The CDR3 extends over 15 amino acids. Germline CDR1 SNHLY, CDR2 FYNNEI. V was cut by 4 bases and J by 10 bases, with 20 bases left in between.

This clonotype was counted ten times or more. The chain links TRBV7-2 to TRBJ1-2, with D perhaps TRBD1 (6 bases). The germline gives CDR1 SGHTA, CDR2 FQGNSA. The ends were cut back, 5 bases at V and 4 bases at J, with 11 bases in the middle. The CDR3 runs to 13 residues. The CDR3 sequence: CASSPGQFYGYTF. CDR3 nucleotides: TGTGCCAGCAGCCCAGGACAGTTCTATGGCTACACCTTC.